The 10 T cell receptor beta chains below all came from one sample that was sequenced in a study of T cell repertoires in cytomegalovirus infection (dated by TCRdb to the late 2010s). Read against the paper, the sample's treatment or condition label means: in vitro stimulation with specific CMV peptide epitopes to enrich CMV-specific T cells. Antigen specificity for these receptors is unknown. Instrument on record: Illumina HiSeq 1500. In-frame beta chains were kept once TCRdb had trimmed the public reads at Q25 with fastp and called clones with MiXCR. Entries are consolidated by CDR3 protein sequence, retaining the most common genes and DNA. The sample table contains about 920,000 distinct CDR3 sequences; only one count was recorded for around 30% of them. More than 12% of the sample rests with the top ten. This sample comprised cultured CD8+ T cells from PBMCs, obtained from culture after CMV antigen stimulation. The source of these receptors is a human donor in good health (CMV status not recorded). Some clones in this sample may be carry-over from other donors' samples.

This chain connects TRBV10-3 to TRBJ2-1; 10 nucleotides align to TRBD2. V shed 6 bases and J 7 bases; nucleotides not matched to a gene: 12. The germline gives CDR1 ENHRY, CDR2 SYGVKD. CDR3 length: 16 amino acids. CDR3 nucleotides: TGTGCCATCAGGAAGACTACCAGCGGGGGGGCAAATGAGCAGTTCTTC. This gives the protein CAIRKTTSGGANEQFF.

The chain carries TRBV3-1 and TRBJ2-3; the match to TRBD1 covers 7 bases. The germline gives CDR1 LGHDT, CDR2 YNNKEL (reference sequence). The CDR3 loop spans 19 amino acids. J lost 2 bases, V lost 0 bases, and 14 bases had no gene match. CDR3 coding DNA: TGTGCCAGCAGCCAAGATAAAAAAGGGGGCAGGGGATACACAGATACGCAGTATTTT. This codes for CASSQDKKGGRGYTDTQYF.

V is TRBV25-1 and J is TRBJ1-6; no clear D. V lost 0 bases, J lost 9 bases, and 18 bases lay in between. The CDR3 contains 17 residues. The germline CDR1 and CDR2 sequences are MGHDK and SYGVNS. The CDR3 sequence: CASSEYFLKQGGSPLHF. DNA of the CDR3: TGTGCCAGCAGTGAATATTTTTTGAAGCAAGGCGGTTCACCCCTCCACTTT.

The chain is built from TRBV6-1 and TRBJ2-7; D might be TRBD1 (5 bases). CDR3 length: 13 amino acids. Germline V gene lookup returns CDR1 MNHNS and CDR2 SASEGT. Trimming stripped 4 bases from V and 1 base from J, with 8 bases between. In nucleotides, the CDR3 is TGTGCCAGCAGTGCCCGACAGTCCTACGAGCAGTACGTC. It encodes CASSARQSYEQYV.

The chain uses TRBV19 and TRBJ1-1; 8 bases map to TRBD1. This CDR3 region has 16 residues. The germline gives CDR1 LNHDA, CDR2 SQIVND (reference sequence). Trimming at V came to 6 bases and at J to 4 bases, leaving 13 bases not matched to a gene. For the CDR3, the DNA is TGTGCCAGTAGCCGGAGACAGGGGCCCTTTGGCACTGAAGCTTTCTTT. It encodes CASSRRQGPFGTEAFF.

The chain recombines TRBV10-3 with TRBJ1-2; 7 nucleotides agree with TRBD1. Germline V gene data show CDR1 as ENHRY and CDR2 as SYGVKD. Trimming took 11 bases from V and 4 from J; bases not matched to a gene: 7. The CDR3 has 12 residues. CDR3 loop: CAVYRTGYGYTF. CDR3 nucleotide sequence: TGTGCCGTCTATCGGACAGGCTATGGCTACACCTTC.

The rearrangement joins TRBV12-3 or TRBV12-4 to TRBJ2-1; TRBD2 matches 7 bases. The V gene end was trimmed by 3 bases and the J gene end by 8 bases; junction bases not matched to a gene: 10. The CDR3 runs to 15 residues. The CDR3 sequence: CASSFRLALGDEQFF. Here the CDR3 DNA reads TGTGCCAGCAGTTTTCGACTAGCCCTAGGCGATGAGCAGTTCTTC.

The chain combines TRBV6-2 or TRBV6-3 with TRBJ2-7; no clear D gene. The CDR3 is made up of 17 amino acids. V was pared by 5 bases and J by 1 base, with 21 bases between. From germline, CDR1 is MNHEY and CDR2 SVGEGT. The CDR3 region has the DNA TGTGCCAGCAGTCAAGGGCATCGAAGAACCCATTCCTACGAGCAGTACGTC. Translated, it gives CASSQGHRRTHSYEQYV.

The rearrangement uses TRBV6-1 and TRBJ2-7, with 11 bases lining up with TRBD2. Unmatched junction bases numbered 10, after V lost 5 bases and J lost 4 bases. This CDR3 comprises 16 residues. CDR1 MNHNS and CDR2 SASEGT come from the germline V gene. The CDR3 nucleotides read TGTGCCAGCAGTCTTACGCAGGGACTAGCGGAATACGAGCAGTACTTC. The encoded protein is CASSLTQGLAEYEQYF.

A remark on this clonotype: At one end, the junction sequence differs from germline, possibly due to a read error. The chain couples TRBV7-8 to TRBJ1-6; D perhaps matches TRBD1 (5 bases). CDR1 is SGHVS and CDR2 is FQNEAQ in the germline V gene. The CDR3 covers 18 residues. This chain's CDR3 is CANSLSLIGDGENSPLHF. The CDR3 DNA follows: TGTGCCAACAGCTTATCGTTAATCGGGGACGGTGAGAATTCACCCCTCCACTTT.